The 9 T cell receptor beta chains listed next were all sequenced from one sample in a study of shared clonotypes between healthy human individuals. CD8 cells regarded as naive lacked CD45RO, were positively chosen for CCR7, and omitted terminally differentiated effector memory CD45RA+ cells. TCRdb's table, derived via immunoSEQ multiplex PCR, lists solely in-frame clones and lacks some. The sample records 550,000 to 600,000 clones, roughly 98% being singletons. The sequenced sample consisted of naive CD8+ T cells sorted from blood. Source of these receptors: a young man in good health.

A remark on this clone: The sample has other DNA sequences that encode this CDR3 too. The V gene is TRBV19, the J gene TRBJ1-5; no reliable D call. The V gene lost 1 base and the J gene lost 7 bases, with 5 bases spanning the gap. The CDR3 is 12 residues long. In germline, CDR1 is LNHDA, CDR2 SQIVND (reference sequence). The CDR3 sequence: CASSIGGQPQHF. The CDR3, as DNA: TGTGCCAGTAGTATAGGAGGGCAGCCCCAGCATTTT.

This sequence joins TRBV19 and TRBJ2-1; 8 bases are shared with TRBD2. The CDR3 loop spans 15 amino acids. CDR1 and CDR2 (germline): LNHDA, SQIVND (reference sequence). The J segment lost 4 bases and the V segment lost 6 bases, leaving 8 bases of the junction unmatched. CDR3 region: CASSRIAGPYNEQFF. CDR3 nucleotides: TGTGCCAGTAGCCGTATAGCGGGACCTTACAATGAGCAGTTCTTC.

This chain joins TRBV7-9 and TRBJ2-1; D call uncertain. The V gene's germline CDR1 is SEHNR and CDR2 FQNEAQ (reference sequence). Trimming pared 5 bases from V and 12 bases from J, leaving 14 bases between. This CDR3 is 12 amino acids long. The CDR3 DNA is TGTGCCAGCAGCCCACTTAAGCCCGGGCAGTTCTTC. This encodes CASSPLKPGQFF.

V is TRBV7-9 and J is TRBJ2-3; maybe TRBD2 (5 bases). Looked up from germline, CDR1 is SEHNR and CDR2 is FQNEAQ (reference sequence). This CDR3 has 12 residues. Trimming took 4 bases from V and 5 from J, leaving 7 bases between them. CDR3 DNA sequence: TGTGCCAGCAGCTACGAGGGAGATACGCAGTATTTT. This encodes CASSYEGDTQYF.

The chain is built from TRBV7-9 and TRBJ1-1; TRBD1 might be the D (5 bases). Per germline, CDR1 SEHNR and CDR2 FQNEAQ (reference sequence). The CDR3 contains 12 residues. Trimming shortened V by 2 bases and J by 5 bases, and 6 bases separated the two germline ends. The CDR3 loop is CASSLKGTEAFF. The CDR3 DNA sequence: TGTGCCAGCAGCTTAAAGGGGACTGAAGCTTTCTTT.

The chain couples TRBV5-1 to TRBJ1-1; 8 bases fit TRBD1. Germline trimming cut 4 bases from V and 3 bases from J; bases unmatched to any gene: 5. From germline, CDR1 is SGHRS and CDR2 YFSETQ. CDR3 length equals 14 residues. CDR3 amino acids: CASSVDRAYTEAFF. CDR3 nucleotide sequence: TGCGCCAGCAGCGTGGACAGGGCCTACACTGAAGCTTTCTTT. The full variable domain, completed using reference TRBV5-1 and TRBJ1-1, is KAGVTQTPRYLIKTRGQQVTLSCSPISGHRSVSWYQQTPGQGLQFLFEYFSETQRNKGNFPGRFSGRQFSNSRSEMNVSTLELGDSALYLCASSVDRAYTEAFFGQGTRLTVV.

This sequence joins TRBV11-2 and TRBJ2-2; D unresolved. Per the germline V gene, CDR1 is SGHAT and CDR2 is FQNNGV. The CDR3 covers 13 residues. The V end lost 5 bases, the J end lost 6 bases, and 10 bases lay between the germline ends. DNA for the CDR3: TGTGCCAGCAGCAACACGGTAGCCGGGGAGCTGTTTTTT. It yields the protein CASSNTVAGELFF.

The chain has TRBV13 and TRBJ2-5; 10 bases are shared with TRBD1. V was pared by 5 bases and J by 5 bases, with 5 bases of the junction left unmatched. This CDR3 has 14 residues. Germline V lookup: CDR1 PRHDT, CDR2 FYEKMQ (reference sequence). CDR3 DNA sequence: TGTGCCAGCAGCCCTTGGACAGGGGGGGAGACCCAGTACTTC. Its protein is CASSPWTGGETQYF.

In this sample, this clone turned up a few times. The V and J genes are TRBV2 and TRBJ1-1; D remains unclear. V was shortened by 7 bases and J by 4 bases, with 16 bases between the two germline ends. This CDR3 has 14 amino acids. Germline CDR1 is SNHLY and CDR2 is FYNNEI. The CDR3 protein is CASTGGIGSTEAFF. The CDR3 DNA follows: TGTGCCAGCACTGGAGGTATCGGTAGCACTGAAGCTTTCTTT.